Shown below are 27 T cell receptor beta chains from a single sample sequenced in a study of long-term antiretroviral therapy in people with HIV. Survey-level resolution applied to immunoSEQ assay v3.0. TCRdb's table, derived via immunoSEQ multiplex PCR, lists solely in-frame clones and lacks some. Altogether some 21,000 clones are present, 87% being singletons, with the ten largest covering about 8.1%. The specimen was unsorted PBMCs, collected 0.2 years before starting antiretroviral therapy. The receptors were sampled from a man aged 18 to 29 with HIV.

In the case of this clone: One end of the junction fails to match germline, which may point to a read error. CDR3 sequence: CAISEGLNNGYTF. The CDR3 nucleotides read TGTGCCATCAGTGAGGGCCTTAACAATGGCTACACCTTC. The rearrangement joins TRBV10-3 to TRBJ1-2; no firm D call. This CDR3 contains 13 residues. CDR1 ENHRY and CDR2 SYGVKD come from the germline V gene.

The chain recombines TRBV7-3 with TRBJ1-1; tentatively, D is TRBD1 (5 bases). This CDR3 region has 15 residues. The V and J ends lost 4 bases and 0 bases respectively, with 12 bases between them. Per germline, CDR1 SGHTA and CDR2 FQGTGA. The chain's CDR3 is CASSSKTAVNTEAFF. For the CDR3, the DNA is TGTGCCAGCAGCTCGAAGACAGCAGTGAACACTGAAGCTTTCTTT.

V is TRBV9 and J is TRBJ2-7, with 9 bases fitting TRBD2. Germline CDR1 reads SGDLS; CDR2 reads YYNGEE. The V segment lost 0 bases and the J segment 5 bases; nucleotides outside the gene matches: 6. The CDR3 spans 15 residues. The CDR3 loop is CASSVGGGASNEQYF. DNA of the CDR3: TGTGCCAGCAGCGTAGGCGGGGGGGCCAGCAACGAGCAGTACTTC.

The CDR3: CASSYVSPSQGGYTF. The CDR3 DNA follows: TGTGCCAGCAGCTACGTCTCCCCCAGCCAGGGTGGCTACACCTTC. This chain connects TRBV6-6 to TRBJ1-2, with D possibly being TRBD1 (5 bases). Per the germline V gene, CDR1 is MNHNY and CDR2 is SVGAGI (reference sequence). The CDR3 loop spans 15 amino acids. Trimming cost V 6 bases and J 7 bases, with 21 bases left between them.

This clone was found once. The chain is built from TRBV5-1 and TRBJ2-2; 15 bases align to TRBD2. The ends lost 4 bases at V and 3 bases at J; junction bases unmatched: 16. CDR3 size: 21 residues. Germline assignment: CDR1 SGHRS and CDR2 YFSETQ. CDR3 DNA: TGCGCCAGCAGCGGGACACAGGGGCCGGGACTAGCGGGAGGTGACACCGGGGAGCTGTTTTTT. It encodes CASSGTQGPGLAGGDTGELFF.

This clone showed up just once. This chain links TRBV7-2 with TRBJ2-2, with D tentatively TRBD2 (7 bases). The length of the CDR3 is 18 residues. Germline V gives CDR1 SGHTA, CDR2 FQGNSA. V was trimmed by 0 bases and J by 5 bases, leaving 19 bases between them. The CDR3 bases are TGTGCCAGCAGCTTAGCGTGGCGGGGGCGTTCGGGTACCGGGGAGCTGTTTTTT. The encoded protein is CASSLAWRGRSGTGELFF.

CDR3 DNA sequence: TGCGCCAGCAGCCAAGATGGGGGGTTTGAAAAACTGTTTTTT. It specifies CASSQDGGFEKLFF. V and J are TRBV4-3 and TRBJ1-4, with D possibly being TRBD1 (5 bases). The V end was cut by 0 bases, the J end by 7 bases, with 9 bases between. Per the germline V gene, CDR1 is LGHNA and CDR2 is YSLEER. The CDR3 covers 14 residues.

The chain is built from TRBV27 and TRBJ2-2, with D hard to call. Germline CDR1 MNHEY, CDR2 SMNVEV (reference sequence). Trimming cost V 2 bases and J 5 bases, with 9 bases left between them. This CDR3 contains 14 residues. CDR3 sequence reads: CASSLRPETGELFF. The CDR3 DNA sequence: TGTGCCAGCAGTTTACGGCCAGAAACCGGGGAGCTGTTTTTT.

The chain joins TRBV5-1 to TRBJ2-1; D might be TRBD1 or TRBD2, each matching 5 bases. The CDR3 loop spans 15 amino acids. The V and J ends lost 1 base and 5 bases respectively, with 13 bases between them. CDR1 and CDR2 (germline): SGHRS, YFSETQ. CDR3 sequence reads: CASSLMGTDNNEQFF. For the CDR3, the DNA is TGCGCCAGCAGCTTGATGGGGACGGACAACAATGAGCAGTTCTTC.

The chain uses TRBV6-5 and TRBJ2-3; TRBD1 matches 8 bases. This CDR3 contains 14 residues. Germline values: CDR1 MNHEY, CDR2 SVGAGI. V was pared by 6 bases and J by 2 bases, with 4 bases of the junction left unmatched. The CDR3 is CASSRTGPTDTQYF. CDR3 in DNA: TGTGCCAGCAGCCGGACAGGGCCCACAGATACGCAGTATTTT.

The chain combines TRBV7-6 with TRBJ2-3, with TRBD1 identical over 8 bases. The germline gives CDR1 SGHVS, CDR2 FNYEAQ. CDR3 length equals 15 residues. V lost 4 bases and J lost 2; bases outside the gene matches: 5. CDR3 amino acids: CASSSPGQDTDTQYF. CDR3 nucleotide sequence: TGTGCCAGCAGCTCCCCGGGACAGGACACAGATACGCAGTATTTT. The variable domain in full, with the rest retrieved from reference TRBV7-6 and TRBJ2-3, is GAGVSQSPRYKVTKRGQDVALRCDPISGHVSLYWYRQALGQGPEFLTYFNYEAQQDKSGLPNDRFSAERPEGSISTLTIQRTEQRDSAMYRCASSSPGQDTDTQYFGPGTRLTVL.

This clone was detected a few times. The chain has TRBV19 and TRBJ1-5, with a possible D match to TRBD1 (5 bases). The V end lost 8 bases, the J end lost 7 bases, and 24 bases lay between the germline ends. This CDR3 is built from 16 residues. CDR1 is LNHDA, CDR2 SQIVND, per germline (reference sequence). The CDR3 bases are TGTGCCAGTTGGGAACCGGCAGCAGGGCCGAGGCAGCCCCAGCATTTT. This translates into CASWEPAAGPRQPQHF.

The V call is TRBV18, the J call TRBJ2-7; 13 nucleotides agree with TRBD2. This CDR3 is built from 16 residues. Germline CDR1 and CDR2: KGHSH and LQKENI. V lost 2 bases, J lost 6 bases, and 7 bases stayed unmatched. The CDR3 sequence: CASSPTPGLAGVEQYF. The CDR3 DNA is TGTGCCAGCTCACCAACCCCCGGACTAGCGGGAGTCGAGCAGTACTTC.

V is TRBV9 and J is TRBJ1-5; D uncertain. Germline V gives CDR1 SGDLS, CDR2 YYNGEE. The CDR3 is 14 amino acids. V lost 2 bases and J lost 2, with 8 bases in between. This CDR3 is CASSVSGGNQPQHF. CDR3 sequence (DNA): TGTGCCAGCAGCGTTTCCGGGGGCAATCAGCCCCAGCATTTT.

The chain couples TRBV6-6 to TRBJ1-4; no definite D call. The germline V and J ends were trimmed by 0 bases and 14 bases, with 13 bases remaining between them. Germline-derived CDR1 and CDR2 are MNHNY and SVGAGI (reference sequence). The CDR3 is 13 residues long. CDR3 DNA: TGTGCCAGCAGTTACTCGGGCCGAGGAGGCCTGTTTTTT. This sequence encodes CASSYSGRGGLFF.

In nucleotides, the CDR3 is TGTGCCAGTAGTTCCCCTAGCGGGGGTATCACAGATACGCAGTATTTT. Encoded protein: CASSSPSGGITDTQYF. V gene TRBV19 combines with J gene TRBJ2-3; 10 positions match TRBD2. The CDR3 has 16 amino acids. CDR1 and CDR2 (germline): LNHDA, SQIVND (reference sequence). V lost 5 bases, J lost 2 bases, and 7 bases stayed unmatched.

V and J are TRBV5-1 and TRBJ2-1, with TRBD2 identical over 13 bases. The germline gives CDR1 SGHRS, CDR2 YFSETQ. J lost 4 bases, V lost 4 bases, and 2 bases had no gene match. The CDR3 runs 15 residues. The CDR3 loop reads CASSPGLAGYNEQFF. The CDR3 DNA follows: TGCGCCAGCAGCCCGGGACTAGCGGGATACAATGAGCAGTTCTTC.

This rearrangement joins TRBV2 to TRBJ2-2; D might be TRBD1 or TRBD2, each matching 5 bases. The CDR3 spans 15 residues. The germline V gene has CDR1 SNHLY and CDR2 FYNNEI. V was trimmed by 4 bases and J by 3 bases, leaving 12 bases between them. Here the CDR3 reads CASSAFREHTGELFF. The CDR3 bases are TGTGCCAGCAGTGCGTTCAGGGAGCACACCGGGGAGCTGTTTTTT.

The J gene is TRBJ2-2, the V gene TRBV7-9; weak D call: TRBD2 (6 bases). Germline CDR1 SEHNR, CDR2 FQNEAQ (reference sequence). The V and J ends lost 6 bases and 0 bases respectively, with 17 bases between them. The CDR3 loop spans 17 amino acids. Here the CDR3 reads CASSPRRGTPNTGELFF. Written as DNA, the CDR3 is TGTGCCAGCAGTCCGAGACGGGGGACCCCGAACACCGGGGAGCTGTTTTTT.

The chain links TRBV5-4 to TRBJ1-3; D may be TRBD1 (5 bases). CDR1 SGHNT and CDR2 YYREEE come from the germline V gene (reference sequence). The V gene lost 4 bases and the J gene lost 0 bases, with 11 bases spanning the gap. This CDR3 has 15 amino acids. As DNA, the CDR3 is TGTGCCAGCAGCCCAGGGTTCGGCTCTGGAAACACCATATATTTT. This translates into CASSPGFGSGNTIYF. The full variable domain, completed using reference TRBV5-4 and TRBJ1-3, is ETGVTQSPTHLIKTRGQQVTLRCSSQSGHNTVSWYQQALGQGPQFIFQYYREEENGRGNFPPRFSGLQFPNYSSELNVNALELDDSALYLCASSPGFGSGNTIYFGEGSWLTVV.

Only one count was recorded for this clone. The chain joins TRBV9 to TRBJ2-5, with D uncertain. V lost 0 bases and J 4 bases, leaving 13 bases between the germline ends. In germline, CDR1 is SGDLS, CDR2 YYNGEE. This CDR3 contains 15 residues. Here the CDR3 reads CASSVEASQGETQYF. DNA of the CDR3: TGTGCCAGCAGCGTAGAGGCTTCCCAAGGAGAGACCCAGTACTTC.

V is TRBV2 and J is TRBJ2-1, with a weak D call TRBD2 (6 bases). The CDR3 runs to 15 residues. The V end lost 7 bases, the J end lost 0 bases, and 13 bases lay between the germline ends. Germline CDR1 is SNHLY and CDR2 is FYNNEI. The CDR3 region is CASKEGPNSYNEQFF. For the CDR3, the DNA is TGTGCCAGCAAGGAGGGGCCGAACTCCTACAATGAGCAGTTCTTC.

This rearrangement joins TRBV9 to TRBJ2-2; 12 nucleotides align to TRBD2. V shed 4 bases and J 4 bases; nucleotides not matched to a gene: 8. The CDR3 has 17 residues. Germline CDR1 SGDLS, CDR2 YYNGEE. The CDR3 DNA is TGTGCCAGCAGCCCCGGGACTAGCGGGTGGAGCACCGGGGAGCTGTTTTTT. Its translation: CASSPGTSGWSTGELFF.

The chain couples TRBV18 to TRBJ2-7; tentatively, D is TRBD1 (6 bases). CDR3 size: 12 residues. Trimming took off 4 bases at V and 6 bases at J, with 10 bases between the two ends. The germline V gene has CDR1 KGHSH and CDR2 LQKENI. The CDR3 DNA reads as TGTGCCAGCTCACAGATAGGGGGCGAGCAGTACTTC. The encoded protein is CASSQIGGEQYF.

V and J are TRBV5-6 and TRBJ2-7, with TRBD2 identical over 8 bases. The CDR3 contains 14 residues. V shed 2 bases and J 6 bases; nucleotides not matched to a gene: 7. CDR1 SGHDT and CDR2 YYEEEE come from the germline V gene. CDR3 sequence reads: CASSFRGGEGEQYF. The CDR3 nucleotides are TGTGCCAGCAGCTTCCGGGGGGGAGAGGGCGAGCAGTACTTC.

The chain links TRBV18 to TRBJ1-1, with D hard to call. The CDR3 spans 11 residues. Germline assignment: CDR1 KGHSH and CDR2 LQKENI. V gave up 5 bases and J gave up 8 bases, with 9 bases separating them. CDR3 sequence (DNA): TGTGCCAGCTCATTAATGGAGGAAGCTTTCTTT. This gives the protein CASSLMEEAFF.

The V and J genes are TRBV7-9 and TRBJ2-5; TRBD2 might be the D (7 bases). The CDR3 runs 13 residues. The V end was cut by 4 bases, the J end by 5 bases, with 11 bases between. The V gene's germline CDR1 is SEHNR and CDR2 FQNEAQ (reference sequence). CDR3: CASSSRGQETQYF. DNA for the CDR3: TGTGCCAGCAGCTCGCGGGGGCAGGAGACCCAGTACTTC.